This TCR beta chain was found in a study of T-cell memory formation after mild COVID-19 (dated by TCRdb to about 2021). As for the study more broadly: TCR sequence clusters from the two donors were found to be largely donor specific. In two donors, T-cell clones that expanded and contracted after mild COVID-19 were followed by sequencing TCRalpha and TCRbeta repertoires longitudinally. Two young, previously healthy adult volunteers, one female and one male, were included in the cohort.

Cut back by 6 bases and 4 bases, the V and J ends lie 9 bases apart. The CDR1 and CDR2 encoded by the germline V gene (reference sequence) are MNHEY and SMNVEV. The CDR3, cysteine through phenylalanine, is 12 amino acids long. This entry keeps only the CDR3 DNA: 36 bases, framed from base 1. PBMCs were isolated by Ficoll-Paque density gradient centrifugation. General study outcomes and caveats: Only a couple of mild cases were covered by the study, and larger cohorts that include severe cases with pre-infection samples were considered necessary. Contracting CD4+ clones were located mainly in the CM and EM memory subsets, whereas CD8+ clones were found to be enriched in EMRA. Some responding clones were detected in pre-infection memory, suggesting pre-existing cross-reactive memory T cells joined the SARS-CoV-2 response. Whether the second-wave clones peaking on day 37 were SARS-CoV-2 specific was not confirmed. From day 15 to 85, contracting clones showed balanced CD4/CD8 phenotypes, whereas a second wave of clones that expanded from day 15 to 37 leaned towards CD4+.

The run used an Illumina NovaSeq 6000. TCRalpha and TCRbeta cDNA libraries were constructed by 5'RACE with constant-segment primers, with sample barcodes and unique molecular identifiers being introduced. Trizol reagent was used to extract RNA from every sample. The libraries were amplified in two PCR steps, and the second step added a second sample barcode and Illumina TruSeq adapters. Libraries were sequenced on an Illumina NovaSeq with 2 x 150 bp paired-end reads. On the study's bioinformatics: The reads were demultiplexed and collapsed into UMI-guided consensus sequences using migec v1.2.7. Using mixcr v2.1.11, UMI consensuses were aligned to TRA and TRB V and J templates and then assembled into clonotypes. Expanded or contracted clonotypes were those called significant by both edgeR and NoisET, with noise models trained on biological replicates. For edgeR calls, the cutoffs were a false discovery rate-adjusted p below 0.01 and a log2 fold-change threshold of 1. As an exploratory analysis of dynamics, max-normalized trajectories of the 1000 most abundant clonotypes were examined by PCA with hierarchical clustering. Each responding clone was given a CD4 or CD8 phenotype based on the CD4+ and CD8+ repertoires, which had been sequenced separately. The public reads were run again by TCRdb, first through fastp at Q25 and then through MiXCR, and only productive beta chains were kept. CDR3 protein sequences are deduplicated, and each keeps its most common genes and DNA. The V and J calls were not made by the authors but by TCRdb's processing. Within this sample are roughly 110,000 distinct CDR3 sequences, with about a fifth of them counted one time only. The top ten clonotypes cover about 42% of the sample.

Note on this clonotype: The clone's antigen remains unknown. It has no much larger one-base neighbor in the sample; base qualities were not kept.

Rearrangement joined TRBV27 to TRBJ1-2; the D gene assignment is ambiguous. This TCR was sampled from a man aged 18-30 years who had mild COVID-19 (a few samples of this study predate the infection). The sample titles of this study are shuffled in the database, so cell type and time point are left out; the donor was told from shared clones. What was sequenced was PBMCs or a T cell subset sorted from them (not recorded which). The nucleotides are TGTGCCAGCAGAGGACCGAGCTATGGCTACACCTTC. This encodes CASRGPSYGYTF.